Shown below are 4 T cell receptor beta chains from a single sample sequenced in a study of OX40 agonist ivuxolimab in advanced cancers. Library construction relied on the immunoSEQ multiplex PCR assay. TCRdb provides this immuneACCESS table in a form limited to in-frame rearrangements. Some clones are lacking; in checked studies, under half of them reflect an unresolved V gene, and why the rest are absent is not known. The sample table holds about 86,000 clones, of which less than 95% were seen once. The ten largest clones add up to 8.7% of the sample. This specimen consisted of CD4+ or CD8+ T cells sorted from blood, obtained in a trial of the OX40 agonist ivuxolimab. The receptor source for this set is an adult with an advanced solid tumor such as melanoma, head and neck, liver or kidney cancer.

In its sample, this clone was seen once. This CDR3 is also generated by other DNA sequences in the sample. The chain recombines TRBV6-6 with TRBJ1-1; D is unclear. Germline lookup yields CDR1 MNHNY and CDR2 SVGAGI (reference sequence). Between the trimmed V and J ends, which lost 2 bases and 3 bases, there was a span of 4 bases. The CDR3 totals 12 residues. Here the CDR3 reads CASSYGYTEAFF. As DNA, the CDR3 is TGTGCCAGCAGTTACGGATACACTGAAGCTTTCTTT.

V is TRBV7-9 and J is TRBJ2-5, with unresolved D. V was pared by 5 bases and J by 0 bases, with 13 bases between. This CDR3 spans 15 amino acids. The germline V gene has CDR1 SEHNR and CDR2 FQNEAQ (reference sequence). For the CDR3, the DNA is TGTGCCAGCAGCCCTCTGCCGAGAGACCAAGAGACCCAGTACTTC. Its protein is CASSPLPRDQETQYF.

The V and J genes are TRBV30 and TRBJ1-4, with 10 bases lining up with TRBD1. After removal of 3 bases from V and 8 bases from J, the junction contained 6 bases not matched to a gene. CDR1 is GTSNPN, CDR2 SVGIG, per germline (reference sequence). The CDR3 contains 14 residues. CDR3 in amino acids: CAWSAGTGDEKLFF. The CDR3 DNA sequence: TGTGCCTGGAGCGCCGGGACAGGGGACGAAAAACTGTTTTTT.

For this clone: At one of its ends the junction is not consistent with the germline gene, which may arise from a read error. The chain is built from TRBV7-9 and TRBJ1-1; D might be TRBD1 (5 bases). Germline assignment: CDR1 SEHNR and CDR2 FQNEAQ (reference sequence). This CDR3 is 14 amino acids long. This CDR3 is CASSIAAGRAEAFF. DNA for the CDR3: TGTGCCAGCAGCATAGCGGCAGGGAGAGCTGAAGCTTTCTTT.